One T cell receptor beta chain is described in this entry. The antigen is unknown. The data belong to a study of shared clonotypes between healthy human individuals. Every one of the donors was a Caucasian adult that lived in Nashville, Tennessee. The V gene lost 7 bases and the J gene lost 0 bases, with 13 bases spanning the gap. CDR3 size: 15 residues. Germline V gives CDR1 SNHLY, CDR2 FYNNEI. Assay used: immunoSEQ multiplex PCR; TCRdb lists only in-frame clones, some missing. The data hold about 2.4 million clones, with roughly 93% observed a single time. Study-wide findings and caveats: Depth of sequencing was expected to influence donor clonotype sharing.

The rearrangement joins TRBV2 to TRBJ1-3; no firm D call. This sequence was found in a man younger than 35 in good health. Some clones in this sample may be carry-over from other donors' samples. The sequenced material came from naive CD4+ T cells from PBMCs. Specified subset: CD45RA+ positively selected. The DNA of the CDR3 is TGTGCCAGCAATGGCCGACTTTCCTCTGGAAACACCATATATTTT. It encodes CASNGRLSSGNTIYF. The full variable domain, completed using reference TRBV2 and TRBJ1-3, is EPEVTQTPSHQVTQMGQEVILRCVPISNHLYFYWYRQILGQKVEFLVSFYNNEISEKSEIFDDQFSVERPDGSNFTLKIRSTKLEDSAMYFCASNGRLSSGNTIYFGEGSWLTVV.